This TCR beta chain was captured in a study of T cells in Graves' hyperthyroidism and ophthalmopathy. Across the study: Peripheral blood specimens were obtained at initial diagnosis, prior to any treatment.

Per germline, CDR1 DFQATT and CDR2 SNEGSKA (reference sequence). This CDR3 comprises 16 residues. Trimming left V 0 bases short and J 3 bases short, with 15 bases between. Amplification of TCR beta CDR3 regions was performed using RNA transcripts as template. First-round RT-PCR with HTBI primers amplified the TCR CDR3 region. TCRdb itself ran the multiplex PCR reads through MiXCR, one entry per CDR3 protein. The sample carries 600,000 or so distinct CDR3 sequences, around 14% recorded once. Clinical Activity Scores of at least 3, NOSPECS grades of at least 4 and durations under 3 months characterized ophthalmopathy patients. Each 10 ml fresh peripheral blood draw supplied the PBMCs. At least ten counts were recorded for this clonotype.

The sequenced material came from blood. The chain has TRBV20-1 and TRBJ2-1, with TRBD2 as a possible D gene (5 bases). The source is a woman between 18 and 29 years old with Graves' ophthalmopathy. CDR3 sequence (DNA): TGCAGTGCTAGAGAAGTGCTAGCCAACCTCTACAATGAGCAGTTCTTC. Amino acid sequence: CSAREVLANLYNEQFF.